This is a list of T cell receptor beta chains from one sample in a study of blood T cell repertoires in COVID-19. Measured with immunoSEQ multiplex PCR; TCRdb has only the in-frame clones, and not every one. The sample lists about 48,000 clones; approximately 84% were seen once. Input material: peripheral blood. These receptors all stem from a woman older than 75 with COVID-19, enrolled during active disease. Each CDR3 is given with its conserved first and last residue.

CDR3 protein	V gene	J gene
CASSLAGTGISNQPQHF	TRBV7-2	TRBJ1-5
CASSQTFSKVETGQPNYGYTF	TRBV28	TRBJ1-2
CASSTGTAEQYF	TRBV5-1	TRBJ2-7
CASSAPIIGTGLEAFF	TRBV9	TRBJ1-1
CASSDRATGELFF	TRBV7-9	TRBJ2-2
CASSDPGQGAYGYTF	TRBV2	TRBJ1-2
CASSHTPFSSYNEQFF	TRBV19	TRBJ2-1
CASRSGLTGYTF	TRBV6-4	TRBJ1-2
CASSYSRSGRGTSYEQYF	TRBV6-8	TRBJ2-7
CASSPPDRLGTEAFF	TRBV18	TRBJ1-1
CASSFTSGGSTDTQYF	TRBV5-1	TRBJ2-3
CASSLGSSNTEAFF	TRBV5-1	TRBJ1-1
CASRDDRVLTGYTF	TRBV2	TRBJ1-2
CASSGTGLGVQETQYF	TRBV19	TRBJ2-5
CASSYSIAGGNTGELFF	TRBV6-2/TRBV6-3	TRBJ2-2
CASSFTGGGGYTF	TRBV6-6	TRBJ1-2
CASSPSWYQETQYF	TRBV19	TRBJ2-5
CASSPDSNSPLHF	TRBV18	TRBJ1-6
CASSIGHKGSDTQYF	TRBV19	TRBJ2-3
CASSPGQGLETQYF	TRBV19	TRBJ2-5
CAWSKGTGDQPQHF	TRBV30	TRBJ1-5
CASRGAAYEQYF	TRBV12-3/TRBV12-4	TRBJ2-7
CASSHQSTTQWADTQYF	TRBV13	TRBJ2-3
CASSLSLRVFDYGYTF	TRBV4-1	TRBJ1-2
CASSAQGVSGNTIYF	TRBV7-2	TRBJ1-3
CSALGGYEQYF	TRBV20-1	TRBJ2-7
CASSPTPGHRLQETQYF	TRBV5-1	TRBJ2-5
CASSQRGLQETQYF	TRBV3-1/TRBV3-2	TRBJ2-5
CASSLGLQETQYF	TRBV18	TRBJ2-5
CASSPVIAGGKEQFF	TRBV6-7	TRBJ2-1
CASSLNGAQGSGYTF	TRBV7-2	TRBJ1-2
CASSPGPEEKLFF	TRBV7-8	TRBJ1-4
CSVEDQGFFYNEQFF	TRBV29-1	TRBJ2-1
CASSLNRGGTEAFF	TRBV13	TRBJ1-1
CAISEEGTNNQPQHF	TRBV10-3	TRBJ1-5
CASSLPPVPTNEKLFF	TRBV7-8	TRBJ1-4
CASSPDSSSYEQYF	TRBV11-1	TRBJ2-7
CASSRGTGTYNEQFF	TRBV18	TRBJ2-1
CASSQATVYGYTF	TRBV4-1	TRBJ1-2
CASSQGVDRTGGDGYTF	TRBV4-1	TRBJ1-2
CASRNNAGSTNEKLFF	TRBV7-8	TRBJ1-4
CASSLSSTDNTDTQYF	TRBV28	TRBJ2-3
CASSSRFTSEAFF	TRBV19	TRBJ1-1
CASRTAANTGELFF	TRBV9	TRBJ2-2
CAHQDKYEQYF	TRBV28	TRBJ2-7
CASSPSVTTYEQYF	TRBV7-2	TRBJ2-7
CASSEWTGVKNIQYF	TRBV14	TRBJ2-4
CASSLQGALRNSPLHF	TRBV27	TRBJ1-6
CASSINARGVLNYGYTF	TRBV19	TRBJ1-2
CAWSVFGAELEKLFF	TRBV30	TRBJ1-4
CASSLQGTSNYGYTF	TRBV7-2	TRBJ1-2
CASSEQGRTEAFF	TRBV5-1	TRBJ1-1
CASNPDRDYGYTF	TRBV2	TRBJ1-2
CASSLGTTGWGNQPQHF	TRBV7-9	TRBJ1-5